Sequencing of this T cell receptor beta chain was carried out in a study of blood T cell repertoires in COVID-19. On the study more broadly: In each case, the material was cDNA or gDNA derived from T cells, B-cell-depleted T cells, or PBMCs.

This CDR3 spans 15 amino acids. Germline V gene lookup returns CDR1 GTSNPN and CDR2 SVGIG (reference sequence). Unmatched junction bases numbered 6, after V lost 5 bases and J lost 5 bases. Only in-frame clones appear in the TCRdb table, and some are missing; sequencing was by immunoSEQ multiplex PCR. The data contain around 240,000 clones, 86% of them singletons. Participants had their cohort set by participant-reported clinical history. Sequenced material: PBMCs or T cells enriched from blood (not recorded which). The origin of this receptor is a woman in her forties or fifties who had recovered from COVID-19. This rearrangement joins TRBV30 to TRBJ2-6, with 10 bases identical to TRBD1. The CDR3 is CAWARQGARANVLTF. The CDR3 DNA reads as TGTGCCTGGGCTAGACAGGGGGCCCGGGCCAACGTCCTGACTTTC.